One T cell receptor beta chain is described in this entry. The data were obtained in a study of blood T cell repertoires in COVID-19. Study context: T cells, B-cell-depleted T cells, or PBMCs provided the cDNA or gDNA that served as material.

The data were produced by immunoSEQ multiplex PCR, yet TCRdb's version contains in-frame clones alone and is incomplete. The table has 200,000 or so clones, more than 85% seen once. Trimming removed 4 bases from V and 4 bases from J, with 10 bases in between. Per the germline V gene, CDR1 is MGHDK and CDR2 is SYGVNS. The CDR3 extends over 13 amino acids. The receptor was isolated from a man aged 65-85 years with active or convalescent COVID-19. Sequenced input: peripheral blood. This chain uses TRBV25-1 with TRBJ1-2; perhaps TRBD1 as D (5 bases). The CDR3 loop is CASSAAGGYGYTF. CDR3 nucleotide sequence: TGTGCCAGCAGTGCCGCGGGGGGCTATGGCTACACCTTC.